This T cell receptor beta chain was identified during a study of blood T cell repertoires in COVID-19. The CDR3 contains 15 residues. The V gene's germline CDR1 is SGDLS and CDR2 YYNGEE. Unmatched junction bases numbered 5, after V lost 0 bases and J lost 8 bases. Generated by immunoSEQ multiplex PCR, the TCRdb table keeps only in-frame clones and is missing some. The data hold under 300,000 clones, with roughly 88% observed a single time. The chain combines TRBV9 with TRBJ2-1, with 10 bases lining up with TRBD2. This TCR derives from a young woman with active or convalescent COVID-19. Sequenced sample: peripheral blood. Here the CDR3 reads CASSVVSGGADEQFF. Written as DNA, the CDR3 is TGTGCCAGCAGCGTAGTCAGCGGGGGGGCCGATGAGCAGTTCTTC. Together with reference TRBV9 and TRBJ2-1, the CDR3 gives the full variable domain: DSGVTQTPKHLITATGQRVTLRCSPRSGDLSVYWYQQSLDQGLQFLIQYYNGEERAKGNILERFSAQQFPDLHSELNLSSLELGDSALYFCASSVVSGGADEQFFGPGTRLTVL.